Listed below are T cell receptor beta chains from one sample, sequenced in a study of shared clonotypes between healthy human individuals. Sequencing was performed with immunoSEQ multiplex PCR; in TCRdb, only in-frame clones are kept and a portion is missing. The repertoire has about 580,000 clones, 95% to 98% of them found once; the top ten carry approximately 0.3%. The sequencing sample was made of naive CD8+ T cells sorted from blood. The receptors were sampled from a man younger than 45 in good health. Each CDR3 is given with its conserved first and last residue. A D gene is named only where the DNA matches it firmly. Only part of the rows carry a size: once, few, many, or a class if the clone is expanded.

clone_size | j_call | d_call | v_call | cdr3_aa | cdr3_nt
. | TRBJ1-1 | . | TRBV28 | CASADRVNTEAFF | TGTGCCAGCGCGGACAGAGTGAACACTGAAGCTTTCTTT
. | TRBJ2-7 | TRBD2 | TRBV5-1 | CASTEIPGLVGIRYEQYF | TGCGCCAGCACGGAAATTCCCGGACTAGTGGGTATACGGTACGAGCAGTACTTC
. | TRBJ1-1 | . | TRBV6-5 | CASSWGGNTEAFF | TGTGCCAGCAGTTGGGGGGGAAACACTGAAGCTTTCTTT
. | TRBJ1-3 | . | TRBV4-1 | CASSQDRWGNTIYF | TGCGCCAGCAGCCAAGATCGTTGGGGAAACACCATATATTTT
. | TRBJ2-2 | . | TRBV12-5 | CASGLGSGELFF | TGTGCTAGTGGTTTGGGTTCCGGGGAGCTGTTTTTT
. | TRBJ2-1 | . | TRBV11-3 | CASSRDYNEQFF | TGTGCCAGCAGCAGGGATTACAATGAGCAGTTCTTC
. | TRBJ2-1 | . | TRBV15 | CATSYGAETINEQFF | TGTGCCACCAGCTACGGAGCGGAAACCATCAATGAGCAGTTCTTC
. | TRBJ2-5 | . | TRBV5-6 | CASSSAGSETQYF | TGTGCCAGCAGTAGCGCGGGGTCAGAGACCCAGTACTTC
. | TRBJ2-7 | . | TRBV5-1 | CASSQMRGEQYF | TGCGCCAGCAGCCAGATGAGGGGCGAGCAGTACTTC
. | TRBJ2-2 | TRBD2 | TRBV6-6 | CASSYGTSGVTGELFF | TGTGCCAGCAGTTACGGGACTAGCGGAGTCACCGGGGAGCTGTTTTTT
once | TRBJ1-4 | TRBD1 | TRBV10-1 | CASSEGQGAPNEKLFF | TGCGCCAGCAGTGAGGGACAGGGCGCCCCTAATGAAAAACTGTTTTTT
. | TRBJ2-1 | . | TRBV5-1 | CASSLYPEHSYNEQFF | TGCGCCAGCAGCTTGTATCCAGAACACTCCTACAATGAGCAGTTCTTC
. | TRBJ2-3 | . | TRBV9 | CASSVVDSTDTQYF | TGTGCCAGCAGCGTAGTGGACAGCACAGATACGCAGTATTTT
. | TRBJ2-2 | . | TRBV9 | CASGPYTGELFF | TGTGCCAGCGGGCCCTACACCGGGGAGCTGTTTTTT
. | TRBJ1-2 | . | TRBV7-9 | CASSWLDGYTF | TGTGCCAGCAGCTGGCTTGATGGCTACACCTTC
. | TRBJ2-3 | . | TRBV27 | CASSLWPPDRDTQYF | TGTGCCAGCAGTTTATGGCCCCCCGACAGAGATACGCAGTATTTT
. | TRBJ1-5 | . | TRBV7-6 | CASSPGAGQPQHF | TGTGCCAGCAGCCCTGGGGCGGGTCAGCCCCAGCATTTT
. | TRBJ2-1 | TRBD2 | TRBV7-9 | CASSLALSRRDGRRNEQFF | TGTGCCAGCAGCTTAGCGCTAAGCCGTCGGGACGGGAGGCGGAATGAGCAGTTCTTC
. | TRBJ1-3 | . | TRBV4-2 | CASSQEVRSDSGNTIYF | TGTGCCAGCAGCCAAGAAGTCAGATCGGACTCTGGAAACACCATATATTTT
. | TRBJ2-1 | TRBD2 | TRBV7-2 | CASSGLAGVSYNEQFF | TGTGCCAGCAGCGGACTAGCGGGAGTTTCCTACAATGAGCAGTTCTTC
. | TRBJ2-7 | . | TRBV5-1 | CASSLGLGYEQYF | TGCGCCAGCAGCTTGGGTCTAGGCTACGAGCAGTACTTC
. | TRBJ2-7 | TRBD1 | TRBV11-2 | CASSLGQGFYEQYF | TGTGCCAGCAGCCTGGGACAGGGTTTTTACGAGCAGTACTTC
. | TRBJ2-7 | . | TRBV30 | CAWSVVNEQYF | TGTGCCTGGAGTGTGGTGAACGAGCAGTACTTC
once | TRBJ1-4 | . | TRBV7-9 | CASSSKGRGGEKLFF | TGTGCCAGCAGCTCAAAGGGCCGGGGTGGTGAAAAACTGTTTTTT
. | TRBJ2-7 | TRBD2 | TRBV18 | CASSPPGGRDYEQYF | TGTGCCAGCTCACCACCTGGCGGGAGGGACTACGAGCAGTACTTC
. | TRBJ2-7 | . | TRBV29-1 | CSVALQGRGAYEQYF | TGCAGCGTTGCACTTCAGGGGAGAGGGGCCTACGAGCAGTACTTC
. | TRBJ2-7 | TRBD2 | TRBV10-3 | CAITSGTAYEQYF | TGTGCCATCACTAGCGGGACAGCCTACGAGCAGTACTTC
. | TRBJ2-1 | TRBD2 | TRBV11-2 | CASSLEWLAGAHEQFF | TGTGCCAGCAGCTTAGAGTGGCTAGCGGGAGCCCATGAGCAGTTCTTC
. | TRBJ1-5 | TRBD1 | TRBV7-9 | CASSLSSGQGRNQPQHF | TGTGCCAGCAGCTTAAGTAGTGGACAGGGGAGGAATCAGCCCCAGCATTTT
. | TRBJ2-1 | . | TRBV10-3 | CAISESQGGDEQFF | TGTGCCATCAGTGAGTCTCAGGGGGGCGATGAGCAGTTCTTC
. | TRBJ2-1 | TRBD2 | TRBV27 | CASSPLSGSGYNEQFF | TGTGCCAGCAGTCCCCTTAGCGGGAGTGGGTACAATGAGCAGTTCTTC
. | TRBJ1-4 | TRBD1 | TRBV5-5 | CASSLAAGGYEKLFF | TGTGCCAGCAGCTTGGCGGCAGGGGGTTATGAAAAACTGTTTTTT
. | TRBJ2-1 | TRBD2 | TRBV7-6 | CASSPGLAGEKRNEQFF | TGTGCCAGCAGCCCGGGACTAGCGGGGGAGAAACGCAATGAGCAGTTCTTC
. | TRBJ2-3 | TRBD2 | TRBV27 | CASSLLAGLTDTQYF | TGTGCCAGCAGTTTACTAGCGGGCTTGACAGATACGCAGTATTTT
. | TRBJ2-1 | TRBD1 | TRBV28 | CASDHGDSLYNEQFF | TGTGCCAGCGACCACGGGGACAGCTTGTACAATGAGCAGTTCTTC
once | TRBJ2-1 | TRBD2 | TRBV11-3 | CASSPRSAGGYNEQFF | TGTGCCAGCAGCCCGCGTTCAGCGGGAGGGTACAATGAGCAGTTCTTC
once | TRBJ2-7 | . | TRBV7-8 | CASSPGVGDGSYEQYF | TGTGCCAGCAGCCCCGGGGTCGGGGACGGAAGTTACGAGCAGTACTTC
. | TRBJ2-7 | . | TRBV9 | CASSVAGKAYEQYF | TGTGCCAGCAGCGTAGCCGGGAAGGCTTACGAGCAGTACTTC
. | TRBJ2-3 | TRBD1 | TRBV7-2 | CASSYRGLSTDTQYF | TGTGCCAGCAGCTACAGGGGGCTGAGCACAGATACGCAGTATTTT
. | TRBJ2-1 | TRBD2 | TRBV28 | CQTSGRVMLEQFF | TGCCAGACTAGCGGGAGGGTAATGCTTGAGCAGTTCTTC
. | TRBJ2-1 | . | TRBV10-3 | CAIRDSYNEQFF | TGTGCCATCAGGGACTCCTACAATGAGCAGTTCTTC
. | TRBJ2-3 | TRBD1 | TRBV13 | CASSTTGGTDTQYF | TGTGCCAGCAGCACGACAGGGGGCACAGATACGCAGTATTTT
. | TRBJ2-3 | . | TRBV7-9 | CASSSPGADTQYF | TGTGCCAGCAGCTCTCCGGGGGCAGATACGCAGTATTTT